The 30 T cell receptor beta chains below all came from one sample that was sequenced in a study of blood T cells in healthy people across ages. Primed by a sample-barcoded 5' primer and a J-beta primer mix, a second PCR proceeded for 7 to 11 cycles. TCRdb called the 5' RACE reads again in MiXCR, with one record for every CDR3 protein. The sample lists 1.5 million to 2 million distinct CDR3 sequences; approximately 30% were seen once. What was sequenced was blood. The receptor set was obtained from a woman under 40 in good health.

This clonotype was seen more than once but under ten times. This chain links TRBV7-9 with TRBJ1-2; TRBD1 might be the D (6 bases). CDR1 and CDR2 (germline): SEHNR, FQNEAQ (reference sequence). The CDR3 runs 13 residues. V was pared by 4 bases and J by 4 bases, with 10 bases between. CDR3 nucleotides: TGTGCCAGCAGCTCAGGGGTTGGCTATGGCTACACCTTC. Encoded protein: CASSSGVGYGYTF.

The CDR3 DNA reads TGCGCCAGCAGCTCAATAACTAGCGGGGTCGGCGATGAGCAGTTCTTC. Amino acids: CASSSITSGVGDEQFF. J is TRBJ2-1 and V is TRBV5-1; 10 bases are shared with TRBD2. The CDR3 has 16 residues. The germline V gene encodes CDR1 SGHRS and CDR2 YFSETQ. V lost 3 bases and J lost 8; bases outside the gene matches: 11.

V usage is TRBV28 and J usage is TRBJ2-1; TRBD1 agrees at 9 bases. The CDR3 sequence is 13 residues long. The V gene end was trimmed by 7 bases and the J gene end by 10 bases; junction bases not matched to a gene: 8. The germline CDR1 and CDR2 sequences are MDHEN and SYDVKM. The CDR3 is CASNGGTGTEQFF. The DNA of the CDR3 is TGTGCCAGCAATGGTGGGACAGGGACCGAGCAGTTCTTC.

The chain joins TRBV7-2 to TRBJ1-4, with D maybe TRBD1 (6 bases). From germline, CDR1 is SGHTA and CDR2 FQGNSA. The CDR3 is 15 amino acids. Trimming cost V 5 bases and J 7 bases, with 17 bases left between them. The CDR3, as DNA: TGTGCCAGCAGCCTGACACAGGGCCTAAGTGAAAAACTGTTTTTT. It is translated as CASSLTQGLSEKLFF.

Ten or more counts support this clonotype. The chain employs TRBV10-3 and TRBJ2-1; 8 bases match TRBD2. Germline V gene lookup returns CDR1 ENHRY and CDR2 SYGVKD. The ends lost 2 bases at V and 5 bases at J; junction bases unmatched: 5. CDR3 length equals 15 residues. CDR3 residues: CAISEGTSGHNEQFF. The DNA of the CDR3 is TGTGCCATCAGTGAGGGAACTAGCGGACACAATGAGCAGTTCTTC.

This clonotype has just a few counts. The chain links TRBV19 to TRBJ2-7; possible D gene TRBD2, 5 bases. This CDR3 region has 14 residues. Trimming left V 2 bases short and J 1 base short, with 9 bases between. The V gene's germline CDR1 is LNHDA and CDR2 SQIVND (reference sequence). The CDR3 region is CASSIMRASYEQYF. In DNA, the CDR3 is TGTGCCAGTAGTATAATGAGGGCGTCCTACGAGCAGTACTTC.

This clonotype occurred many times. The rearrangement joins TRBV4-3 to TRBJ2-1; 9 nucleotides agree with TRBD2. V lost 1 base, J lost 8 bases, and 12 bases stayed unmatched. This CDR3 has 17 amino acids. Germline lookup yields CDR1 LGHNA and CDR2 YSLEER. For the CDR3, the DNA is TGCGCCAGCAGCCAAGTCCTTGGGACTAGCTATGGGGATGAGCAGTTCTTC. As protein: CASSQVLGTSYGDEQFF.

This clonotype has a single count. The CDR3 here is CASSSALRGYTF. Here the CDR3 DNA reads TGCGCCAGCAGCTCCGCATTACGGGGCTACACCTTC. The chain links TRBV5-1 to TRBJ1-2; D remains unclear. Trimming stripped 3 bases from V and 8 bases from J, with 11 bases between. CDR3 size: 12 residues. CDR1 is SGHRS, CDR2 YFSETQ, per germline.

The gene calls are TRBV28 and TRBJ2-2; 7 bases fit TRBD1. The V gene end was trimmed by 4 bases and the J gene end by 2 bases; junction bases not matched to a gene: 4. CDR3 length equals 15 residues. The germline V gene encodes CDR1 MDHEN and CDR2 SYDVKM. For the CDR3, the DNA is TGTGCCAGCAGTTCTTACAGGGGAAACACCGGGGAGCTGTTTTTT. Its protein product is CASSSYRGNTGELFF.

In its sample, this clonotype was seen a few times. The V gene is TRBV20-1, the J gene TRBJ1-4, with D unclear. V was pared by 6 bases and J by 7 bases, with 9 bases between. The CDR3 runs to 11 residues. CDR1 and CDR2 from the germline V gene are DFQATT and SNEGSKA (reference sequence). The chain's CDR3 is CSAKDIEKLFF. As DNA, the CDR3 is TGCAGTGCAAAAGATATTGAAAAACTGTTTTTT.

This clonotype was recorded many times. The rearrangement joins TRBV6-2 or TRBV6-3 to TRBJ2-6; a weak D match, TRBD1 (6 bases). Germline CDR1 and CDR2: MNHEY and SVGEGT. This CDR3 region has 18 residues. Trimming cost V 7 bases and J 0 bases, with 19 bases left between them. The CDR3 DNA sequence: TGTGCCAGCATCGACCCCCCAGGGGCACTCTCTGGGGCCAACGTCCTGACTTTC. It yields the protein CASIDPPGALSGANVLTF.

The chain recombines TRBV20-1 with TRBJ1-3, with D unclear. Between the trimmed V and J ends, which lost 4 bases and 4 bases, there was a span of 8 bases. This CDR3 contains 12 residues. Germline loops: CDR1 DFQATT, CDR2 SNEGSKA (reference sequence). CDR3 DNA: TGCAGTGCTACACCGGGGGGAAACACCATATATTTT. It codes for CSATPGGNTIYF.

This clonotype was seen repeatedly, ten times or more. This chain joins TRBV3-1 and TRBJ2-4; D call uncertain. Germline V gene lookup returns CDR1 LGHDT and CDR2 YNNKEL (reference sequence). The CDR3 is 15 amino acids. The V end lost 4 bases, the J end lost 0 bases, and 10 bases lay between the germline ends. The CDR3 loop reads CASSLRRAAKNIQYF. DNA for the CDR3: TGTGCCAGCAGCCTTAGACGGGCAGCCAAAAACATTCAGTACTTC.

The chain combines TRBV7-2 with TRBJ2-3; no firm D call. Per the germline V gene, CDR1 is SGHTA and CDR2 is FQGNSA. V lost 3 bases and J lost 9, with 16 bases in between. The CDR3 spans 14 residues. Here the CDR3 DNA reads TGTGCCAGCAGCTTCGGACCCGGGCTGGACACGCAGTATTTT. Translation gives CASSFGPGLDTQYF.

The J gene is TRBJ2-7, the V gene TRBV6-6; D call uncertain. The CDR3 loop spans 13 amino acids. Per germline, CDR1 MNHNY and CDR2 SVGAGI (reference sequence). The V end was cut by 7 bases, the J end by 3 bases, with 13 bases between. Here the CDR3 DNA reads TGTGCCAGCACCCACCTCGACGGCTACGAGCAGTACTTC. This encodes CASTHLDGYEQYF.

The chain is built from TRBV5-1 and TRBJ2-3; the match to TRBD2 covers 9 bases. Germline values: CDR1 SGHRS, CDR2 YFSETQ. V was clipped by 6 bases and J by 0 bases; unmatched bases: 5. CDR3 size: 15 residues. Written as DNA, the CDR3 is TGCGCCAGCATGCTAGCGGGACAGAGCACAGATACGCAGTATTTT. This sequence encodes CASMLAGQSTDTQYF. Combining the CDR3 with reference TRBV5-1 and TRBJ2-3 gives the whole variable domain KAGVTQTPRYLIKTRGQQVTLSCSPISGHRSVSWYQQTPGQGLQFLFEYFSETQRNKGNFPGRFSGRQFSNSRSEMNVSTLELGDSALYLCASMLAGQSTDTQYFGPGTRLTVL.

This clonotype was detected a few times. The J gene is TRBJ2-1, the V gene TRBV4-1; 15 bases align to TRBD2. Per the germline V gene, CDR1 is MGHRA and CDR2 is YSYEKL. The ends lost 6 bases at V and 6 bases at J; junction bases unmatched: 6. The CDR3 sequence is 16 residues long. CDR3 in amino acids: CASRDEGLAGGNEQFF. DNA for the CDR3: TGCGCCAGCAGGGACGAGGGACTAGCGGGGGGCAATGAGCAGTTCTTC.

Note on this clonotype: The junction departs from the called germline gene at one end, perhaps through a read error. This sequence joins TRBV20-1 and TRBJ2-5, with D perhaps TRBD2 (6 bases). The CDR3 contains 15 residues. In germline, CDR1 is DFQATT, CDR2 SNEGSKA (reference sequence). CDR3 protein: CSAREGSDLQEAQYF. CDR3 nucleotides: TGCAGTGCTAGGGAGGGAAGCGATCTCCAAGAGGCCCAGTACTTC.

V and J are TRBV19 and TRBJ1-6; D is perhaps TRBD1 (5 bases). V lost 3 bases to trimming and J lost 9 bases, with 12 bases between them. Germline CDR1 is LNHDA and CDR2 is SQIVND (reference sequence). The CDR3 is 14 residues long. The CDR3 sequence: CASSIWDSGSPLHF. The DNA of the CDR3 is TGTGCCAGTAGTATCTGGGACTCAGGTTCACCCCTCCACTTT.

This clonotype showed up many times. This chain links TRBV20-1 with TRBJ2-7, with D possibly being TRBD2 (6 bases). CDR3 length: 14 residues. Deletions cut 3 bases from V and 6 bases from J, with 18 bases between. The germline V gene has CDR1 DFQATT and CDR2 SNEGSKA (reference sequence). The CDR3 reads CSARGGALGGEQYF. CDR3 in DNA: TGCAGTGCTAGGGGAGGAGCCCTGGGGGGCGAGCAGTACTTC.

This clonotype showed up many times. V and J are TRBV20-1 and TRBJ2-4, with 14 bases matching TRBD2. V lost 5 bases and J lost 7; bases outside the gene matches: 7. The germline CDR1 and CDR2 sequences are DFQATT and SNEGSKA (reference sequence). The CDR3 has 15 residues. DNA of the CDR3: TGCAGTGCTCCGACTAGCGGGAGGGCCCCCAACATTCAGTACTTC. Encoded protein: CSAPTSGRAPNIQYF.

The chain has TRBV9 and TRBJ1-1; the match to TRBD1 covers 7 bases. This CDR3 is 15 amino acids long. Unmatched junction bases numbered 18, after V lost 4 bases and J lost 12 bases. Germline values: CDR1 SGDLS, CDR2 YYNGEE. CDR3 sequence (DNA): TGTGCCAGCAGCCCTCCGACAGGGCCAAATCTGGGAACTTTCTTT. Its translation is CASSPPTGPNLGTFF.

Here the CDR3 reads CASSQGRRTGELFF. DNA of the CDR3: TGTGCCAGCAGCCAGGGGAGGCGAACCGGGGAGCTGTTTTTT. The chain links TRBV3-1 to TRBJ2-2; possibly TRBD2 for D (6 bases). V gave up 3 bases and J gave up 5 bases, with 10 bases separating them. Germline CDR1 reads LGHDT; CDR2 reads YNNKEL (reference sequence). The CDR3 consists of 14 residues.

This clonotype was counted ten times or more. This chain uses TRBV7-2 with TRBJ2-7; the match to TRBD1 covers 10 bases. The V gene end was trimmed by 4 bases and the J gene end by 6 bases; junction bases not matched to a gene: 12. Germline loops: CDR1 SGHTA, CDR2 FQGNSA. CDR3 size: 16 residues. The CDR3 DNA is TGTGCCAGCAGCTCCCCCGGCGGGACAGGGGTGGGCGAGCAGTACTTC. It translates to CASSSPGGTGVGEQYF.

The chain employs TRBV7-9 and TRBJ1-1; 12 nucleotides align to TRBD1. The CDR3 is 14 residues long. With V trimmed by 3 bases and J by 8 bases, 4 bases remained unmatched. Per the germline V gene, CDR1 is SEHNR and CDR2 is FQNEAQ (reference sequence). The CDR3 here is CASSLGTGGVEAFF. The DNA of the CDR3 is TGTGCCAGCAGCTTGGGGACAGGGGGCGTCGAAGCTTTCTTT. Full variable domain (missing parts from reference TRBV7-9 and TRBJ1-1): DTGVSQNPRHKITKRGQNVTFRCDPISEHNRLYWYRQTLGQGPEFLTYFQNEAQLEKSRLLSDRFSAERPKGSFSTLEIQRTEQGDSAMYLCASSLGTGGVEAFFGQGTRLTVV.

A note on this clonotype: Since a much larger clone is just one base distant, this may be a read error. The V gene is TRBV29-1, the J gene TRBJ2-1; the D gene is possibly TRBD1 (6 bases). Germline V lookup: CDR1 SQVTM, CDR2 ANQGSEA. This CDR3 has 9 residues. In nucleotides, the CDR3 is TGCAGCGTTTCAGGGGAGCGGTTCTTC. Amino acid sequence: CSVSGERFF.

This clonotype was counted only a few times. The chain has TRBV15 and TRBJ2-7, with D perhaps TRBD1 (6 bases). The DNA end is more similar to TRBJ2-5, so the J call may be wrong. This CDR3 has 14 residues. The germline gives CDR1 LNHNV, CDR2 YYDKDF (reference sequence). The CDR3 region has the DNA TGTGCCACCAGCAACCACAGGGACCGGGAGACCCAGTACTTC. The encoded protein is CATSNHRDRETQYF.

This clonotype was detected a few times. The chain links TRBV11-2 to TRBJ1-4; D uncertain. Germline V gives CDR1 SGHAT, CDR2 FQNNGV. With 4 bases removed from V and 7 bases from J, the gap between germline ends came to 22 bases. The CDR3 consists of 17 residues. The CDR3 DNA reads as TGTGCCAGCAGCTCGAGCGACCGGTGGGGTCGAGGTGAAAAACTGTTTTTT. It is translated as CASSSSDRWGRGEKLFF.

This clonotype was seen many times. The chain uses TRBV29-1 and TRBJ1-4, with 7 bases aligning to TRBD1. CDR3 length: 16 amino acids. The V gene end was trimmed by 5 bases and the J gene end by 0 bases; junction bases not matched to a gene: 9. Germline CDR1 is SQVTM and CDR2 is ANQGSEA. The CDR3 nucleotides read TGCAGCGTTACGACAGGGACAACCACAACTAATGAAAAACTGTTTTTT. Translated: CSVTTGTTTTNEKLFF.

The V and J genes are TRBV6-1 and TRBJ2-5; D possibly matches TRBD1 or TRBD2 (6 bases each). V was trimmed by 2 bases and J by 4 bases, leaving 11 bases between them. From germline, CDR1 is MNHNS and CDR2 SASEGT. This CDR3 has 14 residues. The CDR3 DNA sequence: TGTGCCAGCAGTGAATCGGGGGCCCCAGAGACCCAGTACTTC. Translated: CASSESGAPETQYF.